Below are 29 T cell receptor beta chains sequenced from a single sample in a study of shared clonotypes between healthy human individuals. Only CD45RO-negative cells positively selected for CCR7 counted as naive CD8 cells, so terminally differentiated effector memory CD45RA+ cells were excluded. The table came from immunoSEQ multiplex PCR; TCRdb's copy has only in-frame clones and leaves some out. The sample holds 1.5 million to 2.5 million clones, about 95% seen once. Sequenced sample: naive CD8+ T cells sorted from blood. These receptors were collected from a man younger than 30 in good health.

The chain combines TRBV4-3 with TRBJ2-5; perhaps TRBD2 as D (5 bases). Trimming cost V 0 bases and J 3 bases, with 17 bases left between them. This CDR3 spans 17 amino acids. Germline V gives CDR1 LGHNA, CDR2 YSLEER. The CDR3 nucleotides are TGCGCCAGCAGCCAAGATCTAGCACGGGGTTTCAAAGAGACCCAGTACTTC. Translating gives CASSQDLARGFKETQYF.

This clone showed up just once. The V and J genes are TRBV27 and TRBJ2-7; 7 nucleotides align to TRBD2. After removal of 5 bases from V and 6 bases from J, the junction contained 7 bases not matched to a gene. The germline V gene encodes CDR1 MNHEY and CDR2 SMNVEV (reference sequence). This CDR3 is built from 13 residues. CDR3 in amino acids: CASSQTSSGEQYF. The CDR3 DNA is TGTGCCAGCAGTCAGACTAGCTCGGGCGAGCAGTACTTC.

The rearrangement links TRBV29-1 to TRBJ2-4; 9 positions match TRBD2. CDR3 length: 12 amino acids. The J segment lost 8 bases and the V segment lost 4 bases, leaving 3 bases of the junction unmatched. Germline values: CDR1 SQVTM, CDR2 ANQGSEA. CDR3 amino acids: CSVASGEDIQYF. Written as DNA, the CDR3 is TGCAGCGTTGCTAGCGGGGAGGACATTCAGTACTTC. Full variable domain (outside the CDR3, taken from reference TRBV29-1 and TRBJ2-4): SAVISQKPSRDICQRGTSLTIQCQVDSQVTMMFWYRQQPGQSLTLIATANQGSEATYESGFVIDKFPISRPNLTFSTLTVSNMSPEDSSIYLCSVASGEDIQYFGAGTRLSVL.

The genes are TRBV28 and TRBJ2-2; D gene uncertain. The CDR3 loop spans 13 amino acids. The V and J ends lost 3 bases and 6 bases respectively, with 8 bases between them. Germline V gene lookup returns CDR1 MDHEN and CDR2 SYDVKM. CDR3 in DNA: TGTGCCAGCAGTTTCCTTCTGGCCGGGGAGCTGTTTTTT. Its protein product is CASSFLLAGELFF.

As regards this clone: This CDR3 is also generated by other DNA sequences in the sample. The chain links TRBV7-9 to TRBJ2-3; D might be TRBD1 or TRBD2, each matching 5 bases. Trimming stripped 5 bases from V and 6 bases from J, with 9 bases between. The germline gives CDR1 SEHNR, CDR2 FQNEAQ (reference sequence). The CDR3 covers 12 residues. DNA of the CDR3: TGTGCCAGCAGCCTAGGGACGGATACGCAGTATTTT. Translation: CASSLGTDTQYF.

CDR3 sequence: CASTPREIAKNIQYF. The CDR3 nucleotides read TGCGCCAGCACCCCTCGGGAGATAGCCAAAAACATTCAGTACTTC. The chain uses TRBV5-1 and TRBJ2-4, with a weak D call TRBD2 (6 bases). V lost 6 bases to trimming and J lost 0 bases, with 13 bases between them. The CDR3 loop spans 15 amino acids. Germline-derived CDR1 and CDR2 are SGHRS and YFSETQ.

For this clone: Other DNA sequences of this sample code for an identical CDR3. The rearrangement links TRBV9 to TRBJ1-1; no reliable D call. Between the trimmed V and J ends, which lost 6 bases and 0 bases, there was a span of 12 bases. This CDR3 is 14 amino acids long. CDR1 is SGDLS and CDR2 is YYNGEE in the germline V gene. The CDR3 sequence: CASTLGPMNTEAFF. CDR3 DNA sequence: TGTGCCAGCACCCTCGGACCCATGAACACTGAAGCTTTCTTT.

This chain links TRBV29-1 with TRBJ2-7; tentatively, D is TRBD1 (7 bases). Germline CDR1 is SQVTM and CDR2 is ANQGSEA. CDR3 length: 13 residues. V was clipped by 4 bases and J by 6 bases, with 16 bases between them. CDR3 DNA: TGCAGCGTTGCCCTGGGTCAGGGGGGCGAGCAGTACTTC. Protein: CSVALGQGGEQYF.

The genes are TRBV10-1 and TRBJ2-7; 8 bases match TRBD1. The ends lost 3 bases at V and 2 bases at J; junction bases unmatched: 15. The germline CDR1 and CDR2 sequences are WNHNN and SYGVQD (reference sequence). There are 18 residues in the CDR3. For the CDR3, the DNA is TGCGCCAGCAGTGAAGGGGGCCTCGGGACAGGAATACCCTACGAGCAGTACTTC. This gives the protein CASSEGGLGTGIPYEQYF.

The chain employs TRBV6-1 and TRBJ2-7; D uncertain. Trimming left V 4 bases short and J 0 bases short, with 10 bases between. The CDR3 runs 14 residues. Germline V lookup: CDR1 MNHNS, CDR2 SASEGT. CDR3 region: CASSGAPNSYEQYF. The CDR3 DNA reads TGTGCCAGCAGTGGTGCGCCTAACTCCTACGAGCAGTACTTC.

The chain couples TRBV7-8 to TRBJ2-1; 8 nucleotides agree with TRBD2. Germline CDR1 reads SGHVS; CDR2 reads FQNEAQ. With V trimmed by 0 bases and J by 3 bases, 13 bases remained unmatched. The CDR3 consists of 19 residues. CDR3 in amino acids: CASSLADYLAGGLYNEQFF. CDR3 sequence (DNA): TGTGCCAGCAGCTTAGCCGACTACTTGGCGGGGGGTCTCTACAATGAGCAGTTCTTC.

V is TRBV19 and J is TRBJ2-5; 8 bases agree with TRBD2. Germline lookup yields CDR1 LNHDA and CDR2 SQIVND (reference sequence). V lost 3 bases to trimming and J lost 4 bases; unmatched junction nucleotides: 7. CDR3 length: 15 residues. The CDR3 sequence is CASSMAGGPLETQYF. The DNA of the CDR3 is TGTGCCAGTAGTATGGCGGGAGGTCCCCTAGAGACCCAGTACTTC.

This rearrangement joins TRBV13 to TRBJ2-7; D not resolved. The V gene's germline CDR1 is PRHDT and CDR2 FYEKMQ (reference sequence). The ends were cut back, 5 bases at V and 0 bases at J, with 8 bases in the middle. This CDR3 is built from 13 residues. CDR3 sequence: CASSHYSSYEQYF. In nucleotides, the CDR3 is TGTGCCAGCAGCCATTACAGCTCCTACGAGCAGTACTTC.

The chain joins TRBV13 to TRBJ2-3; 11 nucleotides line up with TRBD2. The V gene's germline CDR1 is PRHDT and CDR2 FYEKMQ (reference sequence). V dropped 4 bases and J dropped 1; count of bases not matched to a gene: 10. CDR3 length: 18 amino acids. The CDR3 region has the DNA TGTGCCAGCAGCTCCCGCCGGTTACTAGCGGGGGGCACAGATACGCAGTATTTT. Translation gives CASSSRRLLAGGTDTQYF. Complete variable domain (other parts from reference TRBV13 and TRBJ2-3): AAGVIQSPRHLIKEKRETATLKCYPIPRHDTVYWYQQGPGQDPQFLISFYEKMQSDKGSIPDRFSAQQFSDYHSELNMSSLELGDSALYFCASSSRRLLAGGTDTQYFGPGTRLTVL.

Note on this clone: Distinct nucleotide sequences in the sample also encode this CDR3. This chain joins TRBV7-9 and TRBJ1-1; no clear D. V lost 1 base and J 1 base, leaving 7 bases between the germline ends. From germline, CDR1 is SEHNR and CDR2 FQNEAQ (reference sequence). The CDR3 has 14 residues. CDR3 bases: TGTGCCAGCAGCTTAGTACTTGGGAACACTGAAGCTTTCTTT. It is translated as CASSLVLGNTEAFF.

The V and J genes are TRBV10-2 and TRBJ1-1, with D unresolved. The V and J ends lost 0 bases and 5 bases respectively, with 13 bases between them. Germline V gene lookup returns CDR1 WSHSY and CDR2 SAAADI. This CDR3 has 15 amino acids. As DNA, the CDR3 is TGCGCCAGCAGTGAGTCGACATGGACTCAAACTGAAGCTTTCTTT. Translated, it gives CASSESTWTQTEAFF.

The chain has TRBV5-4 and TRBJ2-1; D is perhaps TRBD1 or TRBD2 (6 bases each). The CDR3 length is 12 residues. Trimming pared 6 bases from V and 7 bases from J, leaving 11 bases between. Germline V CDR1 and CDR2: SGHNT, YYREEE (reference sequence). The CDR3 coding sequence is TGTGCCAGCACCCAAGGGGGGAATGAGCAGTTCTTC. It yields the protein CASTQGGNEQFF.

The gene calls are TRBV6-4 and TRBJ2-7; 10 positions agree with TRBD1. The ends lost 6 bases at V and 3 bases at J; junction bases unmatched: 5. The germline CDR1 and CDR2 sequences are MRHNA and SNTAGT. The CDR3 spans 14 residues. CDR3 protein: CASSAGQGYYEQYF. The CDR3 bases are TGTGCCAGCAGCGCGGGACAGGGGTACTACGAGCAGTACTTC.

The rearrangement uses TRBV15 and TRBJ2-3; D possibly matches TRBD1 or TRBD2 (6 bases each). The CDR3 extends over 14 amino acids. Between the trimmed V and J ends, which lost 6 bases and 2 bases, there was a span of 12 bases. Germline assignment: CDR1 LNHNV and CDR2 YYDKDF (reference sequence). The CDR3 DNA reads TGTGCCACCAGTGAGGCGGGACACACAGATACGCAGTATTTT. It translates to CATSEAGHTDTQYF.

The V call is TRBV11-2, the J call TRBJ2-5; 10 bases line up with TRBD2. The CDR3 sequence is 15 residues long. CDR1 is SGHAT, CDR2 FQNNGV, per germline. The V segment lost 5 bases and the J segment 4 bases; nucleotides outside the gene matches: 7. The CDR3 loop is CASSPSLAGLETQYF. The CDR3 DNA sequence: TGTGCCAGCAGCCCATCACTAGCGGGACTAGAGACCCAGTACTTC. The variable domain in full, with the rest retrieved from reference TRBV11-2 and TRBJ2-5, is EAGVAQSPRYKIIEKRQSVAFWCNPISGHATLYWYQQILGQGPKLLIQFQNNGVVDDSQLPKDRFSAERLKGVDSTLKIQPAKLEDSAVYLCASSPSLAGLETQYFGPGTRLLVL.

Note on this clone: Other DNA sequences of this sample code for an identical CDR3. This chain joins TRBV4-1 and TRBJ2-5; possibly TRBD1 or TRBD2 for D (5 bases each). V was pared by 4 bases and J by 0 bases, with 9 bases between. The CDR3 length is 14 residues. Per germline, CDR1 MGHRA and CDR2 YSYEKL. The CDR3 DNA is TGCGCCAGCAGCCTTGGGACGGACCAAGAGACCCAGTACTTC. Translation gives CASSLGTDQETQYF.

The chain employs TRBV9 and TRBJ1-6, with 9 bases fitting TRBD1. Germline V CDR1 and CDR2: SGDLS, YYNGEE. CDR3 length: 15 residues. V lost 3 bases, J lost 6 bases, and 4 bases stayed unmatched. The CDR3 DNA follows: TGTGCCAGCAGCGCCGGGACAGGGACTAATTCACCCCTCCACTTT. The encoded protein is CASSAGTGTNSPLHF. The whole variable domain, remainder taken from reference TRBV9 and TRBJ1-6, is DSGVTQTPKHLITATGQRVTLRCSPRSGDLSVYWYQQSLDQGLQFLIQYYNGEERAKGNILERFSAQQFPDLHSELNLSSLELGDSALYFCASSAGTGTNSPLHFGNGTRLTVT.

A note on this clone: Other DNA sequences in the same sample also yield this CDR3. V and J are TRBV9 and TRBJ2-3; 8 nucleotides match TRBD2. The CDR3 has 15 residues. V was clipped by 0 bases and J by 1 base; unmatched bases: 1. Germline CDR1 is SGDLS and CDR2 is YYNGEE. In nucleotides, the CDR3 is TGTGCCAGCAGCGTAGCGGGAGGGGGCACAGATACGCAGTATTTT. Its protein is CASSVAGGGTDTQYF.

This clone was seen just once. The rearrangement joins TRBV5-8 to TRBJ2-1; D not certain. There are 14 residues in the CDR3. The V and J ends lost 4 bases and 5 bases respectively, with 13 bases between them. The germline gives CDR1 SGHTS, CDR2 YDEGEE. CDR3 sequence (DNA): TGTGCCAGCAGCCCCACGGACGGCCACAATGAGCAGTTCTTC. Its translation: CASSPTDGHNEQFF.

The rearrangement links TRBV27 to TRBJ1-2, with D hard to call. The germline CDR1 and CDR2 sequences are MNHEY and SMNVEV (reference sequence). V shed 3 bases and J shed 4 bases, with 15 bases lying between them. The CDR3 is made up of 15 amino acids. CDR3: CASSFRSSDFYGYTF. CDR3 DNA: TGTGCCAGCAGTTTTAGGTCCTCAGATTTCTATGGCTACACCTTC.

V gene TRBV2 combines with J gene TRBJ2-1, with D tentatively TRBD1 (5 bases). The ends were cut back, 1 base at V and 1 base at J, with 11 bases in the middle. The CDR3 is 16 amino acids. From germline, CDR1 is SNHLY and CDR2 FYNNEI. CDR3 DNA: TGTGCCAGCAGTGAAGAGGGGTCGACTTCCTACAATGAGCAGTTCTTC. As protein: CASSEEGSTSYNEQFF.

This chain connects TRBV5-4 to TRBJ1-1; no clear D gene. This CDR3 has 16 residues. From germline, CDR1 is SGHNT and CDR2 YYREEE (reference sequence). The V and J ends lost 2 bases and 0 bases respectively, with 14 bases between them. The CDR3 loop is CASSFGRRGMNTEAFF. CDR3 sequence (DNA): TGTGCCAGCAGCTTTGGACGGAGAGGGATGAACACTGAAGCTTTCTTT. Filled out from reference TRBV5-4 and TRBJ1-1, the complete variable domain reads ETGVTQSPTHLIKTRGQQVTLRCSSQSGHNTVSWYQQALGQGPQFIFQYYREEENGRGNFPPRFSGLQFPNYSSELNVNALELDDSALYLCASSFGRRGMNTEAFFGQGTRLTVV.

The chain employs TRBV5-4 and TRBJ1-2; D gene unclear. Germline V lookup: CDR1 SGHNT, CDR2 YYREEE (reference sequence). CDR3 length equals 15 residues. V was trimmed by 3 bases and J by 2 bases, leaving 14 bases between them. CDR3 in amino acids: CASSSRVEENYGYTF. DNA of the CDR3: TGTGCCAGCAGCTCACGAGTTGAGGAGAACTATGGCTACACCTTC.

The CDR3 nucleotides read TGCGCCAGCAGCTTGGGCGGGACAGGGACTAGCGGCGAGCAGTACTTC. Protein sequence: CASSLGGTGTSGEQYF. V is TRBV5-1 and J is TRBJ2-7; 11 nucleotides line up with TRBD2. The CDR3 loop spans 16 amino acids. CDR1 is SGHRS, CDR2 YFSETQ, per germline. Trimming cost V 0 bases and J 6 bases; bases outside gene matches: 8.